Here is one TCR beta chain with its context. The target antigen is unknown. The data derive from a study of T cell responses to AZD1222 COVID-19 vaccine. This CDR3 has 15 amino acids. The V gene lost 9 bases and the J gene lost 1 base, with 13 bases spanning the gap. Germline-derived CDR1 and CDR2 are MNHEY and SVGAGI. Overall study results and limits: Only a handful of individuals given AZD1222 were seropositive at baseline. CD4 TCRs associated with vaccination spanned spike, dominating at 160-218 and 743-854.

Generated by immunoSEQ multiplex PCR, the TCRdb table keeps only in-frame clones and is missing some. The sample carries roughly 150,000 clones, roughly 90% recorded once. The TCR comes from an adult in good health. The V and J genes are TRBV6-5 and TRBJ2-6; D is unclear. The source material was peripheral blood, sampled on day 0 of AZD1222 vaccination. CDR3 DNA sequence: TGTGCCAGTGATCTGATCGGATCTGGGGCCAACGTCCTGACTTTC. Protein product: CASDLIGSGANVLTF.